The 7 T cell receptor beta chains given below trace back to one sample, sequenced in a study of blood T cell repertoires in COVID-19. The assay was immunoSEQ multiplex PCR, and TCRdb's table has in-frame clones only and misses some. The repertoire holds about 400,000 clones, with around 90% as singletons. The material sequenced was peripheral blood. The receptors shown here come from a man aged 35 to 55 with acute or convalescent COVID-19.

The CDR3 DNA reads as TGTGCCAGCAGCTTGCCAGGCACTAATGAAAAACTGTTTTTT. Its protein product is CASSLPGTNEKLFF. V and J are TRBV7-8 and TRBJ1-4; unclear D gene. CDR3 length: 14 residues. Germline-derived CDR1 and CDR2 are SGHVS and FQNEAQ. V lost 3 bases and J 2 bases, leaving 7 bases between the germline ends.

A single count supports this clone. V is TRBV28 and J is TRBJ1-1; a possible D gene is TRBD1 (5 bases). Germline CDR1 reads MDHEN; CDR2 reads SYDVKM. CDR3 length: 12 amino acids. Trimming cost V 6 bases and J 1 base, with 6 bases left between them. In DNA, the CDR3 is TGTGCCAGCAGAACAGGGAACACTGAAGCTTTCTTT. It translates to CASRTGNTEAFF. Variable domain in full (rest from reference TRBV28 and TRBJ1-1): DVKVTQSSRYLVKRTGEKVFLECVQDMDHENMFWYRQDPGLGLRLIYFSYDVKMKEKGDIPEGYSVSREKKERFSLILESASTNQTSMYLCASRTGNTEAFFGQGTRLTVV.

This clone has a handful of counts. This chain connects TRBV5-1 to TRBJ2-3; TRBD1 might be the D (5 bases). This CDR3 spans 16 amino acids. Trimming cost V 4 bases and J 0 bases, with 15 bases left between them. The germline gives CDR1 SGHRS, CDR2 YFSETQ. The CDR3 bases are TGCGCCAGCAGCGCCTACTCAGGGTACAGCACAGATACGCAGTATTTT. Protein: CASSAYSGYSTDTQYF.

This chain joins TRBV6-5 and TRBJ1-5; D unresolved. V lost 6 bases and J 6 bases, leaving 15 bases between the germline ends. The CDR3 has 14 residues. The germline gives CDR1 MNHEY, CDR2 SVGAGI. The chain's CDR3 is CASRSRTPGQPQHF. DNA for the CDR3: TGTGCCAGCAGGTCGCGGACTCCCGGTCAGCCCCAGCATTTT.

The chain has TRBV5-1 and TRBJ2-1; 13 bases agree with TRBD2. The V gene's germline CDR1 is SGHRS and CDR2 YFSETQ. The junction had 8 bases not matched to a gene; V was cut back by 1 base and J by 7 bases. The CDR3 is 17 residues long. DNA for the CDR3: TGCGCCAGCAGCTTGAGACTAGCGGGAGGCATAGGGAATGAGCAGTTCTTC. Translation gives CASSLRLAGGIGNEQFF. Full variable domain (missing parts from reference TRBV5-1 and TRBJ2-1): KAGVTQTPRYLIKTRGQQVTLSCSPISGHRSVSWYQQTPGQGLQFLFEYFSETQRNKGNFPGRFSGRQFSNSRSEMNVSTLELGDSALYLCASSLRLAGGIGNEQFFGPGTRLTVL.

The rearrangement joins TRBV28 to TRBJ1-3; D ambiguous. The CDR3 runs 18 residues. The germline V gene has CDR1 MDHEN and CDR2 SYDVKM. V lost 0 bases and J lost 4, with 19 bases in between. As DNA, the CDR3 is TGTGCCAGCAGTTTATGGGGTACGGGGAATCCGGTCGGAAACACCATATATTTT. This translates into CASSLWGTGNPVGNTIYF.

The chain carries TRBV2 and TRBJ1-5; 9 bases map to TRBD1. The germline V gene has CDR1 SNHLY and CDR2 FYNNEI. The CDR3 covers 16 residues. Germline trimming cut 7 bases from V and 2 bases from J; bases unmatched to any gene: 9. CDR3 bases: TGTGCCAGCAACGGACAGGGGTGGCTCGGCAATCAGCCCCAGCATTTT. It translates to CASNGQGWLGNQPQHF.